This is a list of T cell receptor beta chains from one sample in a study of blood T cell repertoires in COVID-19. TCRdb's table, derived via immunoSEQ multiplex PCR, lists solely in-frame clones and lacks some. The sample yields about 200,000 clones, just over 85% seen once. Specimen: PBMCs or T cells enriched from blood (not recorded which). The origin of the receptors is a woman aged 40 to 49 with acute COVID-19. The CDR3 runs from the conserved cysteine through the conserved F or W. The order of the fields is V gene, J gene, D gene, clone size, CDR3 protein, CDR3 DNA. The D gene is left open where the match is weak. Size is stated for part of the rows, as once, few or many counts, or as a class when the clone is expanded.

>TRBV3-1/TRBV3-2|TRBJ1-1|.|.
CASSQDVRGNTEAFF
TGTGCCAGCAGCCAAGATGTTCGAGGGAACACTGAAGCTTTCTTT
>TRBV2|TRBJ2-1|.|few
CASNGRGSMWWQFF
TGTGCCAGCAACGGCAGGGGAAGTATGTGGTGGCAGTTCTTC
>TRBV6-5|TRBJ1-1|.|.
CASFKLGQGFTEAFF
TGTGCCAGCTTCAAGCTAGGGCAGGGGTTCACTGAAGCTTTCTTT
>TRBV3-1/TRBV3-2|TRBJ2-3|TRBD2|.
CASSRLTGTSSTDTQYF
TGTGCCAGCAGCCGCCTAACCGGGACTAGTAGCACAGATACGCAGTATTTT
>TRBV7-2|TRBJ1-1|.|.
CASSLVSGNTEAFF
TGTGCCAGCAGCTTAGTGTCCGGGAACACTGAAGCTTTCTTT
>TRBV7-2|TRBJ2-7|.|.
CASSLGSGSTYEQYF
TGTGCCAGCAGCCTCGGGAGTGGGTCTACCTACGAGCAGTACTTC
>TRBV27|TRBJ2-7|.|.
CASSLGLASEQYF
TGTGCCAGCAGTTTAGGGCTAGCGAGCGAGCAGTACTTC
>TRBV5-1|TRBJ2-5|TRBD1|few
CASSPGTGEETQYF
TGCGCCAGCAGCCCGGGGACAGGGGAAGAGACCCAGTACTTC
>TRBV7-7|TRBJ2-5|TRBD2|.
CASSLESSGRVLETQYF
TGTGCCAGCAGCTTAGAGTCTAGCGGGAGGGTGCTGGAGACCCAGTACTTC
>TRBV2|TRBJ2-4|.|.
CASRRGEGAKNIQYF
TGTGCCAGCAGGAGGGGGGAGGGGGCCAAAAACATTCAGTACTTC
>TRBV5-1|TRBJ2-7|TRBD2|.
CASSLAWRETNEQYF
TGCGCCAGCAGCTTGGCTTGGCGGGAGACGAACGAGCAGTACTTC
>TRBV6-4|TRBJ2-3|.|.
CASSDSGTSTDTQYF
TGTGCCAGCAGTGACTCTGGGACTAGCACAGATACGCAGTATTTT
>TRBV28|TRBJ1-2|.|.
CASSDRYGYTF
TGTGCCAGCTCAGACAGATATGGCTACACCTTC
>TRBV28|TRBJ2-7|.|.
CASSFNRELPTLQYF
TGTGCCAGCAGTTTCAATCGGGAGCTACCCACGTTGCAGTACTTC
>TRBV1|TRBJ1-1|.|.
CTSSQDHIKPGQGQTEAFF
TGCACCAGCAGCCAAGATCACATCAAGCCGGGACAGGGTCAGACTGAAGCTTTCTTT